These T cell receptor beta chains were read from a single sample in a study of molecular identifiers for immune sequencing clone quantification. TCRdb reprocessed the PCR reads with MiXCR, giving one entry per CDR3 protein. The sample holds about 640,000 distinct CDR3 sequences, roughly 21% seen once. Input material: naive CD8+ T cells from blood, with Jurkat cell RNA spiked in. These receptor sequences come from a human donor in good health. Some libraries in this study had Jurkat cell RNA spiked in. CDR3s include the opening cysteine and the closing phenylalanine or tryptophan. Fields, in order: CDR3 protein, CDR3 DNA, J gene, D gene, clone size, V gene. D genes are given only for firm matches. Not all rows give a size; the values are once, few, many and, for expanded clones, a class.

CDR3 protein: CARQDLHPGYTF
CDR3 DNA: TGTGCCAGACAGGACCTCCACCCCGGCTACACCTTC
J gene: TRBJ1-2
D gene: -
clone size: many
V gene: TRBV2

CDR3 protein: CASSSTGALNTEAFF
CDR3 DNA: TGTGCCAGCAGTTCTACAGGGGCCCTGAACACTGAAGCTTTCTTT
J gene: TRBJ1-1
D gene: TRBD1
clone size: few
V gene: TRBV27

CDR3 protein: CASSLDTGYGQPQHF
CDR3 DNA: TGTGCCAGCAGCTTAGATACGGGGTACGGTCAGCCCCAGCATTTT
J gene: TRBJ1-5
D gene: -
clone size: -
V gene: TRBV11-2

CDR3 protein: CASSRSERGGAILGEQYF
CDR3 DNA: TGTGCCAGCAGTCGCTCCGAGCGTGGGGGCGCCATTCTCGGCGAGCAGTACTTC
J gene: TRBJ2-7
D gene: -
clone size: many
V gene: TRBV7-6

CDR3 protein: CASSEKQYPETDTQYF
CDR3 DNA: TGTGCCAGCAGTGAAAAGCAATACCCAGAGACAGATACGCAGTATTTT
J gene: TRBJ2-3
D gene: -
clone size: few
V gene: TRBV6-1

CDR3 protein: CASTLPPGNIQYF
CDR3 DNA: TGTGCCTCGACACTACCCCCCGGAAACATTCAGTACTTC
J gene: TRBJ2-4
D gene: -
clone size: many
V gene: TRBV30

CDR3 protein: CASSTGADYNSPLHF
CDR3 DNA: TGTGCCAGCAGCACAGGGGCGGACTATAATTCACCCCTCCACTTT
J gene: TRBJ1-6
D gene: TRBD1
clone size: many
V gene: TRBV12-3/TRBV12-4

CDR3 protein: CASSEDWTEAFF
CDR3 DNA: TGTGCCAGCAGTGAAGACTGGACTGAAGCTTTCTTT
J gene: TRBJ1-1
D gene: -
clone size: many
V gene: TRBV6-1

CDR3 protein: CASSLGVRQGKSYNEQFF
CDR3 DNA: TGTGCCAGCAGCTTAGGTGTTCGGCAGGGGAAATCCTACAATGAGCAGTTCTTC
J gene: TRBJ2-1
D gene: -
clone size: many
V gene: TRBV7-6

CDR3 protein: CASSYGAGSEQYF
CDR3 DNA: TGTGCCAGCAGTTACGGGGCAGGGTCCGAGCAGTACTTC
J gene: TRBJ2-7
D gene: -
clone size: many
V gene: TRBV6-2/TRBV6-3

CDR3 protein: CASSAAQGDPTYEQYF
CDR3 DNA: TGTGCCAGCAGCGCTGCCCAGGGGGACCCCACCTACGAGCAGTACTTC
J gene: TRBJ2-7
D gene: TRBD1
clone size: many
V gene: TRBV9

CDR3 protein: CASSYGTGISTEAFF
CDR3 DNA: TGTGCCAGCAGCTACGGGACAGGGATTTCCACTGAAGCTTTCTTT
J gene: TRBJ1-1
D gene: TRBD1
clone size: many
V gene: TRBV5-6

CDR3 protein: CASSPGTSGGVSTDTQYF
CDR3 DNA: TGTGCCAGCAGCCCAGGGACTAGCGGGGGCGTCAGCACAGATACGCAGTATTTT
J gene: TRBJ2-3
D gene: TRBD2
clone size: many
V gene: TRBV5-6

CDR3 protein: CASSQGPENIQYF
CDR3 DNA: TGTGCCAGCTCACAGGGGCCCGAAAACATTCAGTACTTC
J gene: TRBJ2-4
D gene: TRBD1
clone size: few
V gene: TRBV7-9

CDR3 protein: CASRDSQETQYF
CDR3 DNA: TGTGCCAGCAGGGACAGCCAAGAGACCCAGTACTTC
J gene: TRBJ2-5
D gene: -
clone size: many
V gene: TRBV7-9

CDR3 protein: CASSGPINTEAFF
CDR3 DNA: TGTGCCAGCTCGGGTCCTATCAATACTGAAGCTTTCTTT
J gene: TRBJ1-1
D gene: -
clone size: many
V gene: TRBV18